What follows describes a single T cell receptor beta chain. What it recognizes is unknown. These data belong to a study of graft-versus-host responses after intestinal transplantation. Study details: Anti-thymocyte globulin induction was given to all recipients, followed by tacrolimus and steroids for roughly 3 years.

The method was immunoSEQ multiplex PCR; TCRdb's version includes in-frame clones alone and lacks a portion of them. The sample lists about 98,000 clones; roughly 82% were seen once. Germline V CDR1 and CDR2: SGHVS, FQNEAQ. CDR3 length: 14 residues. Deletions cut 10 bases from V and 0 bases from J, with 12 bases between. Study conclusions and caveats: Peak circulating GvH clone levels were associated with early post-transplant HvG declines. Allograft clonal ratios (graft-versus-host to host-versus-graft) were high in patients who had graft-donor T cell macrochimerism.

This TCR came from a human patient who received an intestinal transplant, so some T cells may come from the graft donor. Here the sequenced sample was PBMCs, taken 255 days after intestinal transplant. This chain links TRBV7-8 with TRBJ2-2; D remains ambiguous. Here the CDR3 DNA reads TGTGCCACCTCCGTTATCCCGAACACCGGGGAGCTGTTTTTT. The encoded protein is CATSVIPNTGELFF.